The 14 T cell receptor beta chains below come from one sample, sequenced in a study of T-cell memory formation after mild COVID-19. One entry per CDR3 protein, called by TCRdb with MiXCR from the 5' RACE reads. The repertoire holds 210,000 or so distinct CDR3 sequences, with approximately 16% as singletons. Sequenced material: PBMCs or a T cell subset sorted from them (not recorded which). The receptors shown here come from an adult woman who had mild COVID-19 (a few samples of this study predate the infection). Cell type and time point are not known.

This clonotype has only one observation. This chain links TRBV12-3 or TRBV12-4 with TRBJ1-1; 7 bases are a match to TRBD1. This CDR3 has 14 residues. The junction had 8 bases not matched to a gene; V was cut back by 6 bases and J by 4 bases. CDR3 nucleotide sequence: TGTGCCAGCAGCAAACAGGGGAGGAGCACTGAAGCTTTCTTT. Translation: CASSKQGRSTEAFF.

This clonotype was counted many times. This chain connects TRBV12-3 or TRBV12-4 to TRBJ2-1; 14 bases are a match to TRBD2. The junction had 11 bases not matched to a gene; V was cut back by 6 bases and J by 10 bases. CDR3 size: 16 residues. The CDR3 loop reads CASSPPGLAGVLEQFF. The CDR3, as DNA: TGTGCCAGCAGCCCCCCGGGACTAGCGGGGGTGCTCGAGCAGTTCTTC.

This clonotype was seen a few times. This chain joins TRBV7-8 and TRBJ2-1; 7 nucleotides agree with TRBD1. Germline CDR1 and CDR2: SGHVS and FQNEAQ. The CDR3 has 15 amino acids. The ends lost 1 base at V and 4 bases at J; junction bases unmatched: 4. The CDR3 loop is CASSLDRGGYNEQFF. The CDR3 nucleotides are TGTGCCAGCAGCTTAGACAGGGGCGGGTACAATGAGCAGTTCTTC.

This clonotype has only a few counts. CDR3: CASSSLKAGGVWNEQFF. In DNA form, the CDR3 reads TGTGCCAGCAGCTCTTTAAAAGCGGGAGGGGTTTGGAATGAGCAGTTCTTC. The chain has TRBV11-2 and TRBJ2-1; 10 bases fit TRBD2. Germline-derived CDR1 and CDR2 are SGHAT and FQNNGV. Trimming at V came to 4 bases and at J to 7 bases, leaving 13 bases not matched to a gene. CDR3 length: 17 residues.

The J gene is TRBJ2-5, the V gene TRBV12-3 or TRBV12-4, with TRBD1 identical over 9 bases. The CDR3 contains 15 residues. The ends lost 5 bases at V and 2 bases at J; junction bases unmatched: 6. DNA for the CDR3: TGTGCCAGCAGTAGACAGGGGGGAGTGCAAGAGACCCAGTACTTC. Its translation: CASSRQGGVQETQYF.

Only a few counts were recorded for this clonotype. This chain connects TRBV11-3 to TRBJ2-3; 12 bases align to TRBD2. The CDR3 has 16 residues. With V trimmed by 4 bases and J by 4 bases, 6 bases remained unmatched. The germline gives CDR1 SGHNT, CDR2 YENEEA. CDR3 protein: CASSSGLAGISDTQYF. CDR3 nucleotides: TGTGCCAGCAGCTCTGGACTAGCGGGGATTTCAGATACGCAGTATTTT.

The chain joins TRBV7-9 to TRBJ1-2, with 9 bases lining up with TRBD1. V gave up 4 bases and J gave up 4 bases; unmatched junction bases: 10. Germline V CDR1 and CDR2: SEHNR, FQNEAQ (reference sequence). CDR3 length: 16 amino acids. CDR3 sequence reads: CASSSRTGVIGYGYTF. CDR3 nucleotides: TGTGCCAGCAGCTCACGGACAGGGGTCATTGGCTATGGCTACACCTTC.

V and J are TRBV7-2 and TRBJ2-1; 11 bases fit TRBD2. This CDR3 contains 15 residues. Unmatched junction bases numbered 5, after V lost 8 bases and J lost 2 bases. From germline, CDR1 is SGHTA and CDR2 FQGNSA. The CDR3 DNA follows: TGTGCCAGCTTGACTAGCGGGAACACCTACAATGAGCAGTTCTTC. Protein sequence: CASLTSGNTYNEQFF.

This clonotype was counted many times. CDR3 in amino acids: CASSLIIASGSYEQYF. Written as DNA, the CDR3 is TGTGCCAGCAGCTTAATTATTGCTAGCGGGAGCTACGAGCAGTACTTC. This chain links TRBV7-2 with TRBJ2-7; TRBD2 matches at 10 bases. The CDR3 is 16 residues long. J lost 3 bases, V lost 2 bases, and 7 bases had no gene match. CDR1 is SGHTA, CDR2 FQGNSA, per germline. The full variable domain, in which reference TRBV7-2 and TRBJ2-7 provide the parts outside the CDR3, is GAGVSQSPSNKVTEKGKDVELRCDPISGHTALYWYRQSLGQGLEFLIYFQGNSAPDKSGLPSDRFSAERTGGSVSTLTIQRTQQEDSAVYLCASSLIIASGSYEQYFGPGTRLTVT.

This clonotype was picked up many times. The CDR3 is CASTTRLGKPGQSNEKLFF. The CDR3 DNA is TGTGCCAGCACCACCCGACTGGGGAAGCCGGGACAGTCCAATGAAAAACTGTTTTTT. This sequence joins TRBV27 and TRBJ1-4; 7 bases fit TRBD1. This CDR3 spans 19 amino acids. Germline-derived CDR1 and CDR2 are MNHEY and SMNVEV (reference sequence). V trimming: 7 bases; J trimming: 5 bases; junction bases outside the gene matches: 22.

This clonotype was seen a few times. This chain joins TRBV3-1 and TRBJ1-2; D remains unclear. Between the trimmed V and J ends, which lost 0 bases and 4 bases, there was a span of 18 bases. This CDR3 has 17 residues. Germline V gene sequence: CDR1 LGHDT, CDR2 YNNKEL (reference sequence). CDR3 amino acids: CASSQDPQSNWGYGYTF. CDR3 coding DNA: TGTGCCAGCAGCCAAGACCCCCAGTCTAACTGGGGCTATGGCTACACCTTC.

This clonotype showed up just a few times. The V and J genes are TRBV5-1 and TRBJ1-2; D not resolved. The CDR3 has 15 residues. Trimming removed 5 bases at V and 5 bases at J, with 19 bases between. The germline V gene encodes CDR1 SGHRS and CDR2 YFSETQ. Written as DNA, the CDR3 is TGCGCCAGCAGTCCAGGACTGGGGAGAGATTATGGCTACACCTTC. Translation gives CASSPGLGRDYGYTF.

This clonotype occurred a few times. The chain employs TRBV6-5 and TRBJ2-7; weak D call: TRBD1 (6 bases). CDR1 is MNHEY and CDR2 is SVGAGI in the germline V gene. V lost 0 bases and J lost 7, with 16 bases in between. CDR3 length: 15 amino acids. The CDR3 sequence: CASSYSAAGVWEQYF. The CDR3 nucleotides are TGTGCCAGCAGTTACTCGGCGGCAGGGGTATGGGAGCAGTACTTC.

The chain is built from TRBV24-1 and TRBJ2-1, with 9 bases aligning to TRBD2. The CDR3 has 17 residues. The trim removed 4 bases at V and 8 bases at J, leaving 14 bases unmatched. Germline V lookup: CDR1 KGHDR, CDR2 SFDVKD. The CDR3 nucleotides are TGTGCCACCAGTGAGGGGGGAAGCGGGAGGTCGGCCGATGAGCAGTTCTTC. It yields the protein CATSEGGSGRSADEQFF.